This is a list of T cell receptor beta chains from one sample in a study of cytotoxic CD8 clonotypes in ibrutinib-treated CLL. Sequencing was performed with immunoSEQ multiplex PCR; in TCRdb, only in-frame clones are kept and a portion is missing. This table holds hundreds of thousands of clones, 70% found once. The sequencing here drew on PBMCs, taken after 24 months of ibrutinib treatment. These receptors all come from a human donor with chronic lymphocytic leukemia. CDR3s include the opening cysteine and the closing phenylalanine or tryptophan. Each record gives: D gene, clone size, J gene, V gene, CDR3 DNA, CDR3 protein. The D gene is left open where the match is weak. Clone size appears in some rows only: once, few, many, or a class for an expanded clone.

>TRBD2|.|TRBJ2-1|TRBV2
TGTGCCAGCAGTGAAGCGCTTCGGGGGAGGGTTAACGGTGAGCAGTTCTTC
CASSEALRGRVNGEQFF
>.|.|TRBJ1-3|TRBV7-7
TGTGCTAGCAGCTTAGTAGGTAACGAGAAAGGGAACACCATATATTTT
CASSLVGNEKGNTIYF
>TRBD2|.|TRBJ2-1|TRBV7-3
TGTGCCAGCAGCTTAGGGAGCGGGACTTACAATGAGCAGTTCTTC
CASSLGSGTYNEQFF
>.|.|TRBJ2-6|TRBV4-3
TGCGCCAGCAGCCATCAAGGACCCGGGGCCAACGTCCTGACTTTC
CASSHQGPGANVLTF
>.|few|TRBJ1-1|TRBV5-6
TGTGCCAGCAGCTTGGTGGGCGGATTGAACACTGAAGCTTTCTTT
CASSLVGGLNTEAFF
>TRBD2|once|TRBJ2-1|TRBV15
TGTGCCACCAGCCTAGCGGGACTCTACAATGAGCAGTTCTTC
CATSLAGLYNEQFF
>TRBD2|.|TRBJ2-3|TRBV27
TGTGCCAGCCAGCGGGAGGGCCGGGCCACAGATACGCAGTATTTT
CASQREGRATDTQYF
>TRBD2|.|TRBJ2-3|TRBV6-5
TGTGCCAGCTGGGGGGGGACGGACAGCACAGATACGCAGTATTTT
CASWGGTDSTDTQYF
>.|.|TRBJ1-1|TRBV27
TGTGCCAGCAGTTTACGAGCCGTGAACACTGAAGCTTTCTTT
CASSLRAVNTEAFF
>.|once|TRBJ2-3|TRBV19
TGTGCCAGTAGTCCCGGACTACCAGGCACAGATACGCAGTATTTT
CASSPGLPGTDTQYF
>.|.|TRBJ2-7|TRBV7-2
TGTGCCAGCAGCCCGACTACCAACTCCTACGAGCAGTACTTC
CASSPTTNSYEQYF
>TRBD1|.|TRBJ2-7|TRBV5-4
TGTGCCAGCAGCTTGGCCAACAGGGGAAGCGAGCAGTACTTC
CASSLANRGSEQYF
>TRBD1|.|TRBJ2-5|TRBV5-1
TGCGCCAGCACGGATACAGGGGCCGCGGAGACCCAGTACTTC
CASTDTGAAETQYF
>.|.|TRBJ2-7|TRBV7-2
TGTGCCAGCAGCTTAGGGGGAGCCTACAACGAGCAGTACTTC
CASSLGGAYNEQYF
>TRBD2|.|TRBJ2-2|TRBV7-2
TGTGCCAGCACCGAGCGGGAGAGTTACACCGGGGAGCTGTTTTTT
CASTERESYTGELFF
>TRBD2|.|TRBJ2-3|TRBV7-9
TGTGCCAGCTCGGGACTAGCGTTGTCAGATACGCAGTATTTT
CASSGLALSDTQYF